This TCR beta chain was identified during a study of T cell responses to AZD1222 COVID-19 vaccine. Losses at the gene ends were 3 bases for V and 7 bases for J; bases not matched to a gene: 8. The CDR3 consists of 15 residues. The germline V gene encodes CDR1 LNHDA and CDR2 SQIVND (reference sequence). Second-dose schedules of about 4 or about 12 weeks were combined. The repertoire was sequenced with immunoSEQ multiplex PCR; TCRdb's copy has only in-frame clones and lacks some. Found here are around 190,000 clones, just over 85% of them singletons; the top ten hold roughly 10%. This TCR came from an adult who received the AZD1222 COVID-19 vaccine. The specimen comprised peripheral blood, sampled 28 days after the second AZD1222 dose. V and J are TRBV19 and TRBJ1-4; 7 bases agree with TRBD1. CDR3 sequence: CASSIRGGGGEKLFF. The CDR3 nucleotides are TGTGCCAGTAGTATCCGAGGGGGCGGCGGTGAAAAACTGTTTTTT.